One and the same sample provided the 9 T cell receptor beta chains below, sequenced in a study of T cell responses to AZD1222 COVID-19 vaccine. Some clones are missing from TCRdb's copy, which holds only in-frame ones; the method was immunoSEQ multiplex PCR. The sample lists 90,000 or so clones; 80% to 90% were seen once. This specimen consisted of peripheral blood, obtained on day 0 of AZD1222 vaccination. The receptors derive from an adult in good health.

This clone was counted a few times. Compared with germline, one end of the junction differs, possibly owing to a read error. This chain joins TRBV19 and TRBJ2-2; D is uncertain. The germline V gene encodes CDR1 LNHDA and CDR2 SQIVND (reference sequence). This CDR3 spans 15 amino acids. CDR3: CASSLEGQDTGELFF. CDR3 nucleotides: TGTGCCAGTAGTTTAGAAGGGCAGGACACCGGGGAGCTGTTTTTT.

CDR3 nucleotide sequence: TGTGCCAGCAGCAGCTCCCGCACAGATACGCAGTATTTT. This gives the protein CASSSSRTDTQYF. This chain joins TRBV9 and TRBJ2-3; D unclear. V lost 4 bases and J lost 1, with 7 bases in between. This CDR3 has 13 amino acids. The germline V gene has CDR1 SGDLS and CDR2 YYNGEE.

The chain combines TRBV3-1 (or the pseudogene TRBV3-2) with TRBJ2-2; 7 bases match TRBD2. This CDR3 has 15 residues. Trimming took 5 bases from V and 5 from J; bases not matched to a gene: 8. Germline assignment: CDR1 LGHDT and CDR2 YNNKEL (reference sequence). The CDR3 sequence: CASSVTSAITGELFF. The CDR3 nucleotides are TGTGCCAGCAGCGTAACTAGCGCGATAACCGGGGAGCTGTTTTTT.

Here the CDR3 reads CASSESPTTDTQYF. The DNA for the CDR3 is TGCGCCAGCAGTGAGTCCCCAACCACAGATACGCAGTATTTT. The V and J genes are TRBV10-1 and TRBJ2-3; D is unclear. Germline CDR1 and CDR2: WNHNN and SYGVQD (reference sequence). The CDR3 has 14 amino acids. Trimming cost V 0 bases and J 2 bases, with 6 bases left between them.

This chain joins TRBV21-1 and TRBJ2-2. TRBV21-1 is a pseudogene segment. This CDR3 contains 13 residues. The CDR3 spells CASSSQKGGELFF. CDR3 coding DNA: TGTGCCAGCAGCTCCCAGAAAGGCGGGGAGCTGTTTTTT.

The gene calls are TRBV28 and TRBJ2-5, with D perhaps TRBD1 (5 bases). This CDR3 spans 13 amino acids. V lost 8 bases and J 2 bases, leaving 12 bases between the germline ends. Germline CDR1 and CDR2: MDHEN and SYDVKM. As DNA, the CDR3 is TGTGCCAGCCGTAGGGGCAATCAAGAGACCCAGTACTTC. It specifies CASRRGNQETQYF.

This chain joins TRBV29-1 and TRBJ1-2, with 8 bases that match TRBD1. Germline V gives CDR1 SQVTM, CDR2 ANQGSEA. V shed 7 bases, J shed 2 bases, and the junction held 3 bases outside the gene matches. This CDR3 has 12 residues. The CDR3 spells CSADRVNYGYTF. The CDR3 nucleotides are TGCAGCGCGGACAGGGTCAACTATGGCTACACCTTC.

The chain uses TRBV30 and TRBJ1-5; 7 bases fit TRBD1. Germline V lookup: CDR1 GTSNPN, CDR2 SVGIG (reference sequence). This CDR3 contains 15 residues. The J segment lost 3 bases and the V segment lost 2 bases, leaving 7 bases of the junction unmatched. CDR3 protein: CAWSISDRVNQPQHF. The CDR3 DNA is TGTGCCTGGAGTATCTCCGACAGGGTCAATCAGCCCCAGCATTTT.

The rearrangement uses TRBV7-9 and TRBJ1-3, with D unresolved. CDR3 length equals 13 residues. Trimming removed 3 bases from V and 1 base from J, with 4 bases in between. CDR1 is SEHNR and CDR2 is FQNEAQ in the germline V gene (reference sequence). DNA of the CDR3: TGTGCCAGCAGCTTTCGGTCTGGAAACACCATATATTTT. Its translation is CASSFRSGNTIYF.